What follows describes a single T cell receptor beta chain. Antigen: not known. This entry comes from a study of beta chain features in type 1 diabetes. As for the study in general: Investigators examined roughly 99,000,000 sorted cells across all samples.

Notes on the study in general: Shortening of TCRB CDR3s, moderate but significant, appeared in all four CD4+ subsets of Type 1 diabetes patients.

Naive, central memory, regulatory and stem cell-like memory cells within the CD4+ compartment were sorted using CD45RO/CCR7/CD25/CD127/CD95/CD27. V lost 0 bases to trimming and J lost 7 bases, with 10 bases between them. The length of the CDR3 is 14 residues. Per the germline V gene, CDR1 is LGHNA and CDR2 is YSLEER. The isolated RNA, all of it, was reverse transcribed, so expressed TCRB transcripts were what got sequenced. Assay used: immunoSEQ multiplex PCR; TCRdb lists only in-frame clones, some missing. The sample holds over 600,000 clones; approximately 13% are singletons and the top ten take 0.095% to 0.15%.

The sequencing input was naive CD4+ T cells from blood. V and J are TRBV4-3 and TRBJ2-1; tentatively, D is TRBD1 or TRBD2 (5 bases each). The TCR originated in a man aged 30 to 39 with type 1 diabetes. The CDR3 protein is CASSQEGRGNEQFF. The CDR3 DNA follows: TGCGCCAGCAGCCAAGAGGGACGGGGAAATGAGCAGTTCTTC.